This passage covers 17 T cell receptor beta chains from one sample sequenced in a study of cytomegalovirus exposure and HLA in healthy donors. The primer mix had 60 Vbeta and 13 Jbeta primers. Measured with immunoSEQ multiplex PCR; TCRdb has only the in-frame clones, and not every one. The sample holds 90,000 to 110,000 clones, less than 85% seen once. Sequenced input: PBMCs. The receptors were sampled from a man in his forties in good health and CMV-seropositive.

In this sample, this clone turned up once. The V and J genes are TRBV23-1 and TRBJ2-7, with 7 nucleotides matching TRBD2. TRBV23-1 is annotated as an ORF whose role is uncertain. The CDR3 is made up of 17 amino acids. Germline trimming cut 0 bases from V and 1 base from J; bases unmatched to any gene: 9. DNA for the CDR3: TGCGCCAGCAGTCAATCGAGTAGGCCTAGCGGATCCTACGAGCAGTACTTC. As protein: CASSQSSRPSGSYEQYF.

The V gene is TRBV6-5, the J gene TRBJ1-6; 10 bases map to TRBD1. Trimming cost V 2 bases and J 6 bases; bases outside gene matches: 4. There are 16 residues in the CDR3. From germline, CDR1 is MNHEY and CDR2 SVGAGI. In DNA form, the CDR3 reads TGTGCCAGCAGTTACGGACAGGGGGGAGTTAATTCACCCCTCCACTTT. The encoded protein is CASSYGQGGVNSPLHF.

In DNA form, the CDR3 reads TGCGCCAGCAGCCGCCATGGAGGGGCGAACACCGGGGAGCTGTTTTTT. This translates into CASSRHGGANTGELFF. This chain links TRBV4-3 with TRBJ2-2; weak D call: TRBD2 (6 bases). Trimming removed 4 bases at V and 0 bases at J, with 12 bases between. Germline CDR1 LGHNA, CDR2 YSLEER. The CDR3 length is 16 residues.

The chain uses TRBV6-1 and TRBJ2-1, with 7 nucleotides matching TRBD1. The CDR3 loop spans 16 amino acids. The J segment lost 3 bases and the V segment lost 2 bases, leaving 7 bases of the junction unmatched. Germline V gives CDR1 MNHNS, CDR2 SASEGT. The CDR3 nucleotides are TGTGCCAGCAGTGAATTCCAGAGACAGGGCTACAATGAGCAGTTCTTC. Translation: CASSEFQRQGYNEQFF.

This chain links TRBV12-5 with TRBJ1-1, with 9 bases matching TRBD1. Germline V gene sequence: CDR1 LGHNT, CDR2 FRNRAP. Trimming took 7 bases from V and 10 from J; bases not matched to a gene: 16. The CDR3 has 15 residues. The CDR3 DNA sequence: TGTGCTAGTGCCACGGAGGTTGGGACAGGGTATTTAGCTTTCTTT. Protein product: CASATEVGTGYLAFF. Drawing the rest from reference TRBV12-5 and TRBJ1-1, the complete variable domain is DARVTQTPRHKVTEMGQEVTMRCQPILGHNTVFWYRQTMMQGLELLAYFRNRAPLDDSGMPKDRFSAEMPDATLATLKIQPSEPRDSAVYFCASATEVGTGYLAFFGQGTRLTVV.

The V gene is TRBV5-1, the J gene TRBJ2-1, with 13 bases fitting TRBD2. From germline, CDR1 is SGHRS and CDR2 YFSETQ. The CDR3 runs 16 residues. The ends lost 3 bases at V and 3 bases at J; junction bases unmatched: 3. The CDR3 bases are TGCGCCAGCAGCTGGGGACTAGCGGGGTTCTACAATGAGCAGTTCTTC. Its translation: CASSWGLAGFYNEQFF. Together with reference TRBV5-1 and TRBJ2-1, the CDR3 gives the full variable domain: KAGVTQTPRYLIKTRGQQVTLSCSPISGHRSVSWYQQTPGQGLQFLFEYFSETQRNKGNFPGRFSGRQFSNSRSEMNVSTLELGDSALYLCASSWGLAGFYNEQFFGPGTRLTVL.

The V call is TRBV5-4, the J call TRBJ1-3; maybe TRBD1 (5 bases). The V and J ends lost 2 bases and 2 bases respectively, with 11 bases between them. There are 15 residues in the CDR3. The germline V gene has CDR1 SGHNT and CDR2 YYREEE (reference sequence). Here the CDR3 DNA reads TGTGCCAGCAGCTTTGCAGGGTCTCCTGGAAACACCATATATTTT. This codes for CASSFAGSPGNTIYF.

The chain employs TRBV28 and TRBJ2-3; 8 bases agree with TRBD2. The CDR3 is 14 residues long. The germline gives CDR1 MDHEN, CDR2 SYDVKM. The V segment lost 7 bases and the J segment 0 bases; nucleotides outside the gene matches: 3. This CDR3 is CASMVAGSTDTQYF. CDR3 bases: TGTGCCAGCATGGTAGCGGGAAGCACAGATACGCAGTATTTT.

This sequence joins TRBV27 and TRBJ1-2; D is perhaps TRBD1 (5 bases). The germline V and J ends were trimmed by 1 base and 4 bases, with 19 bases remaining between them. This CDR3 has 17 residues. CDR1 and CDR2 from the germline V gene are MNHEY and SMNVEV (reference sequence). The chain's CDR3 is CASSLLWSGGAGYGYTF. The CDR3 nucleotides read TGTGCCAGCAGTTTATTATGGAGTGGCGGGGCCGGCTATGGCTACACCTTC.

The V gene is TRBV5-4, the J gene TRBJ2-5; 13 bases align to TRBD2. Germline CDR1 and CDR2: SGHNT and YYREEE (reference sequence). The junction had 2 bases not matched to a gene; V was cut back by 1 base and J by 5 bases. CDR3 length: 15 amino acids. CDR3 in DNA: TGTGCCAGCAGCTTGAAACTAGCGGGGGGGGAGACCCAGTACTTC. Its translation: CASSLKLAGGETQYF.

The chain carries TRBV11-1 and TRBJ2-3; 10 nucleotides align to TRBD2. Unmatched junction bases numbered 3, after V lost 2 bases and J lost 1 base. The germline V gene encodes CDR1 SGHAT and CDR2 FQDESV (reference sequence). CDR3 length: 16 amino acids. CDR3 sequence: CASSLSSGRGTDTQYF. In nucleotides, the CDR3 is TGTGCCAGCAGCTTATCCAGCGGGAGGGGCACAGATACGCAGTATTTT.

Points on this clone: The sample holds other DNA sequences that translate to the same CDR3. This rearrangement joins TRBV27 to TRBJ1-1; perhaps TRBD1 as D (5 bases). The CDR3 sequence is 14 residues long. The germline gives CDR1 MNHEY, CDR2 SMNVEV (reference sequence). V was pared by 5 bases and J by 0 bases, with 10 bases between. The DNA of the CDR3 is TGTGCCAGCAGTGAAGGGGTCATGAACACTGAAGCTTTCTTT. Its protein is CASSEGVMNTEAFF.

The chain is built from TRBV19 and TRBJ2-7, with TRBD2 matching 8 bases. Trimming cost V 4 bases and J 4 bases; bases outside gene matches: 9. The germline V gene has CDR1 LNHDA and CDR2 SQIVND (reference sequence). This CDR3 has 15 amino acids. The CDR3 region has the DNA TGTGCCAGTAGTAGGGGATATTCGGGAGGGTACGAGCAGTACTTC. Protein sequence: CASSRGYSGGYEQYF. Based on the CDR3 plus reference TRBV19 and TRBJ2-7, the full variable domain is DGGITQSPKYLFRKEGQNVTLSCEQNLNHDAMYWYRQDPGQGLRLIYYSQIVNDFQKGDIAEGYSVSREKKESFPLTVTSAQKNPTAFYLCASSRGYSGGYEQYFGPGTRLTVT.

This sequence joins TRBV13 and TRBJ2-1; 8 positions match TRBD2. V was clipped by 5 bases and J by 4 bases; unmatched bases: 10. Per the germline V gene, CDR1 is PRHDT and CDR2 is FYEKMQ (reference sequence). CDR3 size: 16 residues. CDR3 bases: TGTGCCAGCAGCATTTCACTAGCGGAGGAGTACAATGAGCAGTTCTTC. Translating gives CASSISLAEEYNEQFF.

The V and J genes are TRBV10-3 and TRBJ1-1, with TRBD1 matching 7 bases. Germline lookup yields CDR1 ENHRY and CDR2 SYGVKD. The CDR3 extends over 14 amino acids. V gave up 6 bases and J gave up 3 bases; unmatched junction bases: 7. CDR3 in amino acids: CAIRGTGQDTEAFF. The CDR3 DNA is TGTGCCATCAGGGGAACTGGACAGGACACTGAAGCTTTCTTT.

This clone came up a few times. This rearrangement joins TRBV5-4 to TRBJ2-5, with a possible D match to TRBD2 (5 bases). V was cut by 4 bases and J by 4 bases, with 14 bases left in between. Germline CDR1 is SGHNT and CDR2 is YYREEE (reference sequence). The CDR3 sequence is 14 residues long. CDR3 in DNA: TGTGCCAGCAGCCCTGCGGGCCTCCGAGAGACCCAGTACTTC. This translates into CASSPAGLRETQYF.

Here the CDR3 reads CASSYPGLGSTDTQYF. As DNA, the CDR3 is TGTGCCAGCAGCTATCCGGGACTAGGAAGCACAGATACGCAGTATTTT. The chain joins TRBV5-6 to TRBJ2-3, with 8 bases aligning to TRBD2. Germline CDR1 and CDR2: SGHDT and YYEEEE. The CDR3 contains 16 residues. V lost 3 bases and J lost 0; bases outside the gene matches: 6. The full variable domain, with the rest looked up from reference TRBV5-6 and TRBJ2-3, is DAGVTQSPTHLIKTRGQQVTLRCSPKSGHDTVSWYQQALGQGPQFIFQYYEEEERQRGNFPDRFSGHQFPNYSSELNVNALLLGDSALYLCASSYPGLGSTDTQYFGPGTRLTVL.